Described below is a single T cell receptor beta chain sequence and its context. Sequencing was performed with immunoSEQ multiplex PCR; in TCRdb, only in-frame clones are kept and a portion is missing. The sample has roughly 69,000 clones, 65% to 85% seen once; the top ten hold roughly a tenth. These data belong to a study of blood T cell repertoires in COVID-19. Turning to the study itself: Sources were T cells, B-cell-depleted T cells, or PBMCs; the material itself was cDNA or gDNA.

Sequenced: peripheral blood. This receptor was obtained from a woman aged 45-65 years with acute or convalescent COVID-19.

This CDR3 is CASSSGQVINEKLFF. CDR3 DNA: TGCGCCAGCAGCTCGGGACAGGTCATTAATGAAAAACTGTTTTTT. The chain couples TRBV5-1 to TRBJ1-4; 8 bases match TRBD1. Per germline, CDR1 SGHRS and CDR2 YFSETQ. This CDR3 is built from 15 residues. The V segment lost 3 bases and the J segment 4 bases; nucleotides outside the gene matches: 5.